Below, one T cell receptor (beta chain) is given with its context. Its antigen is currently unknown. A junction boundary mismatches the germline segment, possibly from a read error. TCRdb keeps only in-frame clones here, not all; method: immunoSEQ multiplex PCR. The table lists around 990,000 clones, roughly 77% of them singletons, with 0.89% in the top ten. The record originates from a study of shared clonotypes between healthy human individuals. The CDR3 extends over 19 amino acids. Germline-derived CDR1 and CDR2 are LGHNA and YNFKEQ. The study, taken as a whole, reports: Relative to memory subsets, naive subsets generally showed larger estimated richness. An effect of sequencing depth on clonotype sharing among donors was expected.

Specimen: memory CD4+ T cells from PBMCs. Subset indicated: CD45RA-negative fraction. This sequence originates from a man aged 18-30 years in good health. Some clones in this sample may be carry-over from other donors' samples. The chain uses TRBV4-2 and TRBJ2-1; 8 positions match TRBD2. In DNA, the CDR3 is TGTGCCGGCAGCCAAGAATCCGGGACTAGGGACATCGGCGGGAATGAGCAGTTCTTC. It specifies CAGSQESGTRDIGGNEQFF.